This is a list of T cell receptor beta chains from one sample in a study of a mutant IDH1 vaccine in newly diagnosed glioma. The method was immunoSEQ multiplex PCR; TCRdb's version includes in-frame clones alone and lacks a portion of them. The sample has tens of thousands of clones, more than 65% seen once. Sequencing used PBMCs, obtained from a glioma patient treated with radiotherapy, temozolomide or both. These receptors all come from a man aged 45-65 years with glioma. CDR3s include the opening cysteine and the closing phenylalanine or tryptophan. The D gene is left open where the match is weak.

V: TRBV29-1
D: -
J: TRBJ1-1
CDR3: CSAGEGNTEAFF
DNA: TGCAGCGCAGGAGAGGGAAACACTGAAGCTTTCTTT

V: TRBV2
D: -
J: TRBJ1-4
CDR3: CASSPNQRGEKLFF
DNA: TGTGCCAGCAGTCCGAACCAGAGGGGTGAAAAACTGTTTTTT

V: TRBV5-5
D: TRBD1
J: TRBJ1-5
CDR3: CASSPWTGGNSNQPQHF
DNA: TGTGCCAGCAGCCCTTGGACAGGTGGGAATAGCAATCAGCCCCAGCATTTT

V: TRBV30
D: TRBD1
J: TRBJ2-3
CDR3: CAWSFRQGVPDTQYF
DNA: TGTGCCTGGAGTTTTAGACAGGGAGTACCAGATACGCAGTATTTT

V: TRBV7-2
D: -
J: TRBJ2-4
CDR3: CASSLSYLAKNIQYF
DNA: TGTGCCAGCAGCTTAAGCTACTTAGCCAAAAACATTCAGTACTTC

V: TRBV4-3
D: -
J: TRBJ1-2
CDR3: CASSQGRANYGYTF
DNA: TGCGCCAGCAGCCAAGGCAGGGCGAACTATGGCTACACCTTC

V: TRBV10-1
D: -
J: TRBJ2-2
CDR3: CATMARTNTGELFF
DNA: TGCGCCACGATGGCACGGACGAACACCGGGGAGCTGTTTTTT

V: TRBV19
D: TRBD1
J: TRBJ1-2
CDR3: CASSTTGGAMFGYTF
DNA: TGTGCCAGTAGTACGACAGGGGGCGCGATGTTTGGCTACACCTTC

V: TRBV6-1
D: -
J: TRBJ1-1
CDR3: CASSAIGGGNTEAFF
DNA: TGTGCCAGCAGTGCCATAGGGGGGGGTAACACTGAAGCTTTCTTT

V: TRBV18
D: TRBD1
J: TRBJ2-4
CDR3: CASSSGTGIQYF
DNA: TGTGCCAGCTCATCCGGGACAGGCATTCAGTACTTC

V: TRBV7-2
D: -
J: TRBJ2-3
CDR3: CASSPGWGEATDTQYF
DNA: TGTGCCAGCAGCCCAGGGTGGGGGGAGGCGACAGATACGCAGTATTTT

V: TRBV15
D: -
J: TRBJ1-2
CDR3: CATSRAGTAYGYTF
DNA: TGTGCCACCAGCAGAGCCGGGACTGCTTATGGCTACACCTTC

V: TRBV6-5
D: -
J: TRBJ2-5
CDR3: CASTGLGSEETQYF
DNA: TGTGCCAGCACCGGACTGGGGTCCGAAGAGACCCAGTACTTC

V: TRBV27
D: -
J: TRBJ2-5
CDR3: CASSLWGEETQYF
DNA: TGTGCCAGCAGTTTGTGGGGCGAAGAGACCCAGTACTTC

V: TRBV2
D: -
J: TRBJ2-7
CDR3: CASSEGSLSYEQYF
DNA: TGTGCCAGCAGTGAAGGGTCTCTTTCCTACGAGCAGTACTTC

V: TRBV5-8
D: -
J: TRBJ2-7
CDR3: CASSLRGTDEQYF
DNA: TGTGCCAGCAGCTTGCGGGGTACGGACGAGCAGTACTTC